The rows below give T cell receptor beta chains drawn from one sample of a study of T cells in localized non-small cell lung cancer. Some clones are missing from TCRdb's copy, which holds only in-frame ones; the method was immunoSEQ multiplex PCR. Among just under 20,000 clones listed, approximately 90% were seen once. Sequenced material: peripheral blood, taken before any cancer treatment. These receptors all stem from a man aged 35 to 69 with stage I lung adenocarcinoma. The CDR3 runs from the conserved cysteine through the conserved F or W.

TRBV11-1	TRBJ2-1	CASSLVNRGGRALGGEQFF
TRBV7-9	TRBJ2-1	CASSYRGNEQFF
TRBV2	TRBJ1-5	CASSDQSPNQPQHF
TRBV5-5	TRBJ1-1	CASSFGAGGNTEAFF
TRBV7-6	TRBJ2-7	CASSLEHNAGGSYEQYF
TRBV7-3	TRBJ2-3	CASSLTSHSINTDTQYF
TRBV4-1	TRBJ2-5	CASSPTQGQETQYF
TRBV14	TRBJ2-5	CASSLPTSGNWETQYF
TRBV19	TRBJ2-3	CASSIATSGSATQYF
TRBV5-1	TRBJ2-7	CASSFFPGLADSYEQYF
TRBV11-2	TRBJ2-7	CASSVGPSSGAQGEQYF
TRBV28	TRBJ2-3	CASSFSSGGSSDTQYF
TRBV18	TRBJ1-6	CASSPNRGKSPLHF
TRBV27	TRBJ1-4	CASSHHRSGDRDNEKLFF
TRBV6-5	TRBJ2-2	CASSAAIDGELFF
TRBV19	TRBJ2-7	CASSSGGSYEQYF
TRBV28	TRBJ1-1	CASRLTGNTEAFF
TRBV7-2	TRBJ2-7	CASSLWAHRQYF
TRBV19	TRBJ2-1	CASTLGLAAPNEQFF
TRBV6-6	TRBJ1-1	CASNLEYGTEAFF
TRBV6-1	TRBJ2-5	CASRPNRLVQETQYF
TRBV7-6	TRBJ2-3	CASSLGITDTQYF
TRBV7-6	TRBJ1-2	CASSYPEASTRDGYTF
TRBV11-2	TRBJ1-1	CASSARHDTEAFF
TRBV29-1	TRBJ1-5	CSARTADQPQHF
TRBV11-2	TRBJ2-1	CASTFNRGVDEQFF
TRBV25-1	TRBJ1-1	CASSSGTNTEAFF
TRBV11-2	TRBJ2-7	CASSLVVGGPPYEQYF
TRBV5-1	TRBJ2-5	CASSFSGRETETQYF
TRBV25-1	TRBJ2-1	CASTGLAGGGEQFF
TRBV10-3	TRBJ2-7	CAIGYEQYF
TRBV6-5	TRBJ1-2	CASGDRESYGYTF
TRBV10-3	TRBJ1-1	CAINQILNTEAFF
TRBV5-1	TRBJ2-7	CASSEGTVYEQYF
TRBV10-3	TRBJ1-3	CAISERGADSGNTIYF
TRBV7-2	TRBJ1-3	CASSSSPTGISGNTIYF
TRBV7-2	TRBJ2-7	CASSLSGGTYEQYF
TRBV7-8	TRBJ1-6	CASSWGTGYANSPLHF
TRBV9	TRBJ2-3	CASSIQGWGTDTQYF
TRBV4-2	TRBJ1-3	CASSQTRGRGSGNTIYF
TRBV5-8	TRBJ1-5	CASGVRGGPKPQHF
TRBV5-1	TRBJ2-5	CASSLEQVEETQYF
TRBV28	TRBJ2-7	CASSFGGAGTYEQYF